This TCR beta chain was found in a study of beta chain features in type 1 diabetes. Findings of the study overall: Amplification by PCR could prefer shorter templates, with the same effect in patients and controls. For patients, the naive, central memory and Treg TCRB repertoires appeared more alike than for healthy donors. Type 1 diabetes patients had TCRB CDR3s that were shorter (moderately but significantly so) in all four CD4+ subsets.

Sampling consisted of one heparinised blood draw per donor, averaging approximately 120 mL. Sorted cells reached over 98% purity in every population. The entirety of the isolated RNA underwent reverse transcription, so expressed TCRB transcripts were sequenced. TCRdb keeps only in-frame clones here, not all; method: immunoSEQ multiplex PCR. The sample has about 740,000 clones, over 10% seen once. This clone was seen more than once but under ten times. Its target is not known. The receptor's source is a man younger than 35 with type 1 diabetes. The sample consisted of naive CD4+ T cells from blood.

DNA of the CDR3: TGCGCCAGCAGCCAAGATCGGGCCCCGGGTCCCCAGTACTTC. It translates to CASSQDRAPGPQYF. The rearrangement uses TRBV4-1 and TRBJ2-5; the D is unclear. V lost 0 bases and J 9 bases, leaving 14 bases between the germline ends. CDR3 length: 14 amino acids. In germline, CDR1 is MGHRA, CDR2 YSYEKL.